These 20 T cell receptor beta chains share one sample of origin, sequenced in a study of T cells after yellow fever vaccination. In TCRdb, the 5' RACE reads were re-called with MiXCR into one record per CDR3 protein. Seen here are about 430,000 distinct CDR3 sequences, roughly a sixth observed once, and the top ten hold about 18%. The sequencing here drew on PBMCs, taken before the yellow fever booster vaccination. All receptors come from a man aged 18 to 30 who received the YFV17D yellow fever vaccine.

The table lists this clonotype with many counts. The V call is TRBV7-2, the J call TRBJ1-2; D is possibly TRBD1 (5 bases). The CDR3 spans 12 residues. CDR1 and CDR2 from the germline V gene are SGHTA and FQGNSA. Between the trimmed V and J ends, which lost 3 bases and 8 bases, there was a span of 10 bases. DNA for the CDR3: TGTGCCAGCAGCTTGTACGGGGACGGCTACACCTTC. Protein: CASSLYGDGYTF.

J is TRBJ1-3 and V is TRBV20-1; TRBD1 matches 7 bases. The germline V gene has CDR1 DFQATT and CDR2 SNEGSKA (reference sequence). This CDR3 contains 14 residues. J gave up 2 bases and V 3 bases, and 4 bases lay outside the gene matches. The chain's CDR3 is CSARGQSAGNTIYF. CDR3 coding DNA: TGCAGTGCTAGGGGACAGTCCGCTGGAAACACCATATATTTT.

The chain couples TRBV27 to TRBJ2-5; D is possibly TRBD1 (5 bases). Trimming left V 4 bases short and J 4 bases short, with 16 bases between. The germline V gene encodes CDR1 MNHEY and CDR2 SMNVEV (reference sequence). CDR3 length: 15 residues. In nucleotides, the CDR3 is TGTGCCAGCAGTTGGCCAGGGCGAAGAGGAGAGACCCAGTACTTC. It translates to CASSWPGRRGETQYF.

The CDR3 here is CAISVQSASGSTDTQYF. The CDR3 DNA reads TGTGCCATCAGTGTCCAGTCGGCTAGCGGTAGCACAGATACGCAGTATTTT. The chain couples TRBV10-3 to TRBJ2-3; 7 nucleotides agree with TRBD2. V shed 4 bases, J shed 0 bases, and the junction held 10 bases outside the gene matches. CDR3 length equals 17 residues. Germline V CDR1 and CDR2: ENHRY, SYGVKD.

The genes are TRBV7-9 and TRBJ1-6, with D perhaps TRBD1 (5 bases). CDR1 and CDR2 from the germline V gene are SEHNR and FQNEAQ (reference sequence). This CDR3 has 15 residues. Deletions cut 7 bases from V and 13 bases from J, with 23 bases between. Here the CDR3 DNA reads TGTGCCAGCACCAATAGCCGGGACTCCCCGTTGCCCCTCCACTTT. Its protein is CASTNSRDSPLPLHF.

This clonotype has a handful of counts. The V gene is TRBV3-1, the J gene TRBJ1-6; 7 positions match TRBD1. The CDR3 has 13 residues. J lost 8 bases, V lost 9 bases, and 7 bases had no gene match. In germline, CDR1 is LGHDT, CDR2 YNNKEL (reference sequence). In DNA, the CDR3 is TGTGCCAGTTCCAGACAGGGTGATTCACCCCTCCACTTT. This gives the protein CASSRQGDSPLHF. Combining the CDR3 with reference TRBV3-1 and TRBJ1-6 gives the whole variable domain DTAVSQTPKYLVTQMGNDKSIKCEQNLGHDTMYWYKQDSKKFLKIMFSYNNKELIINETVPNRFSPKSPDKAHLNLHINSLELGDSAVYFCASSRQGDSPLHFGNGTRLTVT.

The sample holds a few counts of this clonotype. The chain has TRBV5-1 and TRBJ2-7; D call uncertain. Germline V gives CDR1 SGHRS, CDR2 YFSETQ. The germline V and J ends were trimmed by 1 base and 2 bases, with 19 bases remaining between them. CDR3 length equals 17 residues. As DNA, the CDR3 is TGCGCCAGCAGCTTGTCCCCCGCCCGGACCGCCACCTACGAGCAGTACTTC. Amino acid sequence: CASSLSPARTATYEQYF.

This clonotype occurred a few times. Possible read error: a much larger clone is one base away. The rearrangement links TRBV4-1 to TRBJ1-5; a possible D gene is TRBD1 (6 bases). V lost 2 bases to trimming and J lost 0 bases, with 8 bases between them. The CDR3 spans 15 residues. Germline values: CDR1 MGHRA, CDR2 YSYEKL. The CDR3 region has the DNA TGCGCCAGCAGCCAACGGACAGTTAGCAATCAGCCCCAGCATTTT. Its protein product is CASSQRTVSNQPQHF.

This clonotype has just a few counts. The CDR3 is CASSFGSYSNQPQHF. The DNA for the CDR3 is TGTGCCAGCAGTTTTGGAAGTTATAGCAATCAGCCCCAGCATTTT. The rearrangement uses TRBV12-3 or TRBV12-4 and TRBJ1-5, with D unresolved. The CDR3 is made up of 15 amino acids. Trimming stripped 3 bases from V and 0 bases from J, with 9 bases between.

In this sample, this clonotype turned up a few times. CDR3 DNA sequence: TGTGCCAGCACCGTCCAGGGGGCCACCGGGGAGCTGTTTTTT. Amino acids: CASTVQGATGELFF. The chain carries TRBV7-2 and TRBJ2-2, with TRBD1 matching 8 bases. Losses at the gene ends were 7 bases for V and 4 bases for J; bases not matched to a gene: 5. The CDR3 is made up of 14 amino acids. The germline gives CDR1 SGHTA, CDR2 FQGNSA.

This chain links TRBV15 with TRBJ1-5, with 7 bases that match TRBD1. The CDR3 consists of 15 residues. V lost 5 bases and J lost 0; bases outside the gene matches: 4. CDR1 is LNHNV, CDR2 YYDKDF, per germline (reference sequence). CDR3 nucleotide sequence: TGTGCCACCAGCGTGACAGGGTATAGCAATCAGCCCCAGCATTTT. Encoded protein: CATSVTGYSNQPQHF.

This clonotype was seen a handful of times. The rearrangement links TRBV12-3 or TRBV12-4 to TRBJ2-5; no reliable D call. The CDR3 loop spans 12 amino acids. V gave up 6 bases and J gave up 3 bases, with 8 bases separating them. CDR3 in amino acids: CASSRSEETQYF. CDR3 nucleotides: TGTGCCAGCAGCCGATCAGAAGAGACCCAGTACTTC.

The CDR3 spells CASSHRGQGGETQYF. In DNA form, the CDR3 reads TGTGCCAGCAGCCACCGTGGACAGGGGGGTGAGACCCAGTACTTC. The chain is built from TRBV3-1 and TRBJ2-5, with 10 nucleotides matching TRBD1. Germline CDR1 reads LGHDT; CDR2 reads YNNKEL (reference sequence). The CDR3 is 15 residues long. J was trimmed by 5 bases and V by 3 bases; bases with no gene match: 6.

V usage is TRBV7-2 and J usage is TRBJ1-2, with D possibly being TRBD1 (6 bases). The CDR3 loop spans 15 amino acids. Germline CDR1 and CDR2: SGHTA and FQGNSA. V dropped 5 bases and J dropped 8 bases, with 21 bases sitting between them. In DNA form, the CDR3 reads TGTGCCAGCAGCGCTGAGGGTGGGGGCGCAGTAGGCTACACCTTC. The encoded protein is CASSAEGGGAVGYTF.

CDR3 amino acids: CASSQEGGAGGETQYF. The CDR3 DNA reads TGTGCCAGCAGCCAAGAAGGAGGGGCCGGGGGAGAGACCCAGTACTTC. V gene TRBV3-1 combines with J gene TRBJ2-5, with D perhaps TRBD2 (6 bases). Germline lookup yields CDR1 LGHDT and CDR2 YNNKEL (reference sequence). The V end was cut by 0 bases, the J end by 4 bases, with 15 bases between. The CDR3 sequence is 16 residues long.

This clonotype was picked up a small number of times. The chain has TRBV12-3 or TRBV12-4 and TRBJ1-1, with D uncertain. The CDR3 is 16 residues long. V gave up 3 bases and J gave up 5 bases, with 19 bases separating them. CDR3 DNA sequence: TGTGCCAGCAGTTTCGGTCTGTCGGGGTTGATGACTGAAGCTTTCTTT. It is translated as CASSFGLSGLMTEAFF.

This clonotype was detected a few times. CDR3 sequence: CASSYLDRESTDTQYF. The CDR3 DNA is TGTGCCAGCAGTTATCTTGACAGGGAAAGCACAGATACGCAGTATTTT. The rearrangement links TRBV6-2 or TRBV6-3 to TRBJ2-3; 7 bases fit TRBD1. CDR1 and CDR2 (germline): MNHEY, SVGEGT. V gave up 3 bases and J gave up 0 bases; unmatched junction bases: 6. The CDR3 has 16 amino acids.

This clonotype showed up many times. The chain couples TRBV7-9 to TRBJ1-1; 7 bases align to TRBD1. This CDR3 is 13 amino acids long. Trimming at V came to 5 bases and at J to 5 bases, leaving 5 bases not matched to a gene. The germline CDR1 and CDR2 sequences are SEHNR and FQNEAQ (reference sequence). CDR3 bases: TGTGCCAGCAGCGCGCAGGGGGAAACTGAAGCTTTCTTT. Residues: CASSAQGETEAFF.

This clonotype was counted a few times. The V and J genes are TRBV6-2 or TRBV6-3 and TRBJ1-1; D is ambiguous. Trimming stripped 5 bases from V and 5 bases from J, with 6 bases between. This CDR3 has 11 amino acids. The germline V gene has CDR1 MNHEY and CDR2 SVGEGT. CDR3 region: CASSHATEAFF. The DNA for the CDR3 is TGTGCCAGCAGTCACGCAACTGAAGCTTTCTTT.

In its sample, this clonotype was seen a few times. This sequence joins TRBV5-1 and TRBJ2-2; D gene unclear. Trimming cost V 1 base and J 5 bases, with 6 bases left between them. In germline, CDR1 is SGHRS, CDR2 YFSETQ. This CDR3 contains 13 residues. DNA of the CDR3: TGCGCCAGCAGCTTGCAAGCGACCGGGGAGCTGTTTTTT. It codes for CASSLQATGELFF.